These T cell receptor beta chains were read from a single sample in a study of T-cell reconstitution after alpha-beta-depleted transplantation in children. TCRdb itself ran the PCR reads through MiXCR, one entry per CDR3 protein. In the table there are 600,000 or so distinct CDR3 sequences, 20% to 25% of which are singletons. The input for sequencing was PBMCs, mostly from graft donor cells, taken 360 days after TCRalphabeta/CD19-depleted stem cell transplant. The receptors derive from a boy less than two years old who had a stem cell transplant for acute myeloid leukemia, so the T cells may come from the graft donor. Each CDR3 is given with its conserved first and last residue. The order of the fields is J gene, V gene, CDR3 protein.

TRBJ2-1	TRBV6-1	CASSRDVVAGGSEQFF
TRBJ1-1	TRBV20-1	CSARPSGGRNTEAFF
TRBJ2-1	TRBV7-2	CASPPEPSYNEQFF
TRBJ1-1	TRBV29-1	CSGWGAANTEAFF
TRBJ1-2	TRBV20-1	CSARGRDRGLARGYTF
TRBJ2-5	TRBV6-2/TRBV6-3	CASSRQGAKETQYF
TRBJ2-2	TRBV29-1	CSVSGTPNTGELFF
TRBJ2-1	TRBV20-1	CSAAVGADNEQFF
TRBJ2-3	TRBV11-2	CASSLDGWGGEDTQYF
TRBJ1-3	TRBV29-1	CSVEDYPSGNTIYF
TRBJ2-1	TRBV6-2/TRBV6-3	CASSWGLEIRNEQFF
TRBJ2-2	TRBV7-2	CASSLAPTTGELFF
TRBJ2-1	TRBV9	CASSYAGIGGHEQFF
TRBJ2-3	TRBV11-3	CASSRKSGQGTDTQYF
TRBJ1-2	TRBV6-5	CASSYSRVGGSGYGYTF
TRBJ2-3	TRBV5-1	CASRLGAPWDTQYF
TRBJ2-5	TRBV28	CASTFAKETQYF
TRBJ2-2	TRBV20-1	CSAKTGTGGQTGELFF
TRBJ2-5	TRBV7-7	CASSSDWRRGGTQYF
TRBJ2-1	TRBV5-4	CASSLGHRVLLYNEQFF
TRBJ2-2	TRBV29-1	CSVATGANTGELFF
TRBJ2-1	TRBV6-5	CASSYSTSSRGSYNEQFF
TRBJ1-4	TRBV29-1	CSVELGGAGKLFF
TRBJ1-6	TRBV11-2	CASSPLTGVYNSPLHF
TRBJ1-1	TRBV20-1	CSAGVLSLNTEAFF
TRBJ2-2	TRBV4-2	CASSQDSGGNTGELFF
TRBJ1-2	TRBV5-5	CASSPDGTYGYTF
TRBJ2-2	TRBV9	CASSVRTGVTGELFF
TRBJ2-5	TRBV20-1	CSALLAKGQETQYF
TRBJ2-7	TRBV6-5	CASSSSGMDYEQYF
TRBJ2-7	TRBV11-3	CASSLGAAGEQYF
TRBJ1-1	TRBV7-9	CASSLESETEAFF
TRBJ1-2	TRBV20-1	CSAPGQIGYGYTF